The clone carrying this T cell receptor (beta chain) appeared a few times. The data stem from a study of blood T cell repertoires in COVID-19. The ends were cut back, 5 bases at V and 6 bases at J, with 14 bases in the middle. The CDR3 contains 13 residues. Germline assignment: CDR1 SGHVS and CDR2 FNYEAQ. In the original processing: Estimation of nucleated cell counts relied on the amplification of reference gene primers. The repertoire was sequenced with immunoSEQ multiplex PCR; TCRdb's copy has only in-frame clones and lacks some. V and J calls and clone size follow that table, whereas D and trimming were derived from the DNA. The sample consists of 25,000 to 35,000 clones, 77% of them appearing once.

The V gene is TRBV7-6, the J gene TRBJ2-7, with D perhaps matching TRBD1 (6 bases). Sequences were obtained from peripheral blood. The clonotype was recovered from a woman in her seventies with active or convalescent COVID-19. CDR3 DNA sequence: TGTGCCAGCAGCCCATGGGCAGGGGTCGAGCAGTACTTC. Translated, it gives CASSPWAGVEQYF.